This TCR beta chain was identified during a study of tumor-infiltrating lymphocytes in primary liver carcinoma. On the study more broadly: Measuring about 4.2 to 11 cm across, the tumors were staged as T1-T3 N0M0.

The V gene's germline CDR1 is MNHEY and CDR2 SVGAGI. V lost 8 bases to trimming and J lost 3 bases; unmatched junction nucleotides: 7. This CDR3 has 14 amino acids. The source of the blood RNA was unsorted whole blood, and germline DNA was extracted as well. Making TCR beta cDNA involved approximately 0.5 ug total RNA and a constant-region primer. Modified slightly, ARM-PCR produced TCR beta libraries over three nested multiplex PCR rounds. Both of the initial two PCR rounds ran for 10 cycles and employed TRBV1-TRBV30 forward primers alongside a C-beta reverse primer. One entry per CDR3 protein, called by TCRdb with MiXCR from the multiplex PCR reads. The sample lists fewer than 400,000 distinct CDR3 sequences; about 62% were seen once. This clonotype is a singleton in its sample.

Sequencing was performed on peripheral blood. The receptor was isolated from a man aged 40-49 years with primary liver carcinoma and hepatitis B virus infection. The J gene is TRBJ2-3, the V gene TRBV6-5, with 8 bases identical to TRBD2. CDR3 protein: CASGGRFKTDTQYF. Written as DNA, the CDR3 is TGTGCCAGCGGCGGGAGGTTCAAGACAGATACGCAGTATTTT.